This T cell receptor (beta chain) was captured in a study of blood T cell repertoires in COVID-19. Study summary: Material from acute and convalescent COVID-19 was sourced from the United States, Italy and Spain. The cDNA or gDNA used as material had been derived from T cells, B-cell-depleted T cells, or PBMCs.

Germline CDR1 reads SEHNR; CDR2 reads FQNEAQ (reference sequence). This CDR3 has 14 residues. Losses at the gene ends were 6 bases for V and 7 bases for J; bases not matched to a gene: 9. The authors' processing: Amplification from reference gene primers served as the basis for estimated nucleated cell counts. Profiling relied on immunoSEQ multiplex PCR, and the TCRdb table lists in-frame clones only, not all of them. V and J calls and clone size are copied from that table; D and trimming were computed from the DNA. In the table there are fewer than 80,000 clones, about 88% of which are singletons. This clonotype was sampled from a man between 70 and 80 years old with acute or convalescent COVID-19. Material for sequencing was peripheral blood. This chain links TRBV7-9 with TRBJ2-1; 7 nucleotides match TRBD2. The CDR3 is CASRPLAVYNEQFF. The CDR3, as DNA: TGTGCCAGCAGACCCCTAGCGGTATATAATGAGCAGTTCTTC.